The T cell receptor beta chain described here comes from a study of regulatory T cells in long-lasting Graves disease. The sample's time point: newly diagnosed GD, antithyroid drugs for less than 3 months. RNA from PBMCs was the source of the TCR library. The germline V and J ends were trimmed by 8 bases and 8 bases, with 19 bases remaining between them. Germline V gene data show CDR1 as MNHEY and CDR2 as SMNVEV (reference sequence). This CDR3 has 14 residues. This clonotype occurred many times. Antigen specificity is unknown. General observations from the study: More public clonotypes were shared by persistent patients (around 2,800) than by new patients (about 970).

Construction of TCR beta libraries relied on iRepertoire HTBI primers and on Arm-PCR targeting CDR3 regions. TCRdb ran MiXCR on the multiplex PCR reads and lists one entry per CDR3 protein. This table holds about 540,000 distinct CDR3 sequences, roughly 13% found once. The same specimen was also included in a second study, on T cells in Graves' hyperthyroidism and ophthalmopathy. From that paper: Separation of ophthalmopathy from stable hyperthyroidism was achieved by a 13 V-J model.

The chain carries TRBV27 and TRBJ2-1, with unresolved D. The sample in question was peripheral blood mononuclear cells (PBMCs), obtained at new diagnosis, from a patient treated with antithyroid drugs. The source is a man aged 30 to 45 with Graves disease. CDR3: CASSHGLGFHEQFF. The CDR3 DNA reads TGTGCCAGCTCCCACGGGCTAGGTTTTCATGAGCAGTTCTTC.